The rows below give T cell receptor beta chains drawn from one sample of a study of beta chain features in type 1 diabetes. Sequencing used immunoSEQ multiplex PCR; TCRdb keeps in-frame clones, though not all of them. The sample comprises around 250,000 clones, approximately 14% of which are singletons, and approximately 0.02% rests with the top ten. Specimen: naive CD4+ T cells from blood. The receptors come from a man under 40 with type 1 diabetes. CDR3s include the opening cysteine and the closing phenylalanine or tryptophan. Fields, in order: V gene, clone size, J gene, D gene, CDR3 protein, CDR3 DNA. A D gene is named only where the DNA matches it firmly. The size of a clone is reported for some rows only, either as once, few or many, or as a class for expanded clones.

>TRBV15|.|TRBJ2-5|.
CATSRDHRDGTQYF
TGTGCCACCAGCAGAGATCACAGGGATGGGACCCAGTACTTC
>TRBV18|.|TRBJ1-5|TRBD1
CASSPRTGENQPQHF
TGTGCCAGCTCACCACGGACAGGGGAAAATCAGCCCCAGCATTTT
>TRBV19|.|TRBJ1-5|.
CASSMPVNQPQHF
TGTGCCAGTAGTATGCCGGTGAATCAGCCCCAGCATTTT
>TRBV6-6|.|TRBJ2-2|.
CASSFSRGGGELFF
TGTGCCAGCAGTTTCTCGAGGGGGGGCGGGGAGCTGTTTTTT
>TRBV5-6|few|TRBJ1-3|.
CASSHQGLGNTIYF
TGTGCCAGCAGCCACCAGGGACTCGGAAACACCATATATTTT
>TRBV5-1|.|TRBJ2-7|TRBD2
CASSSGLVLYEQYF
TGCGCCAGCAGCTCGGGACTAGTTCTGTACGAGCAGTACTTC
>TRBV9|.|TRBJ2-1|TRBD2
CASSVAAGVGNEQFF
TGTGCCAGCAGCGTAGCAGCGGGAGTGGGGAATGAGCAGTTCTTC
>TRBV29-1|few|TRBJ2-3|TRBD2
CSVSLLADSTDTQYF
TGCAGCGTATCCCTTCTAGCGGATAGCACAGATACGCAGTATTTT
>TRBV14|few|TRBJ2-5|.
CASSQVVQETQYF
TGTGCCAGCAGCCAAGTCGTGCAAGAGACCCAGTACTTC
>TRBV6-4|once|TRBJ1-6|.
CASSAQQGEALHF
TGTGCCAGCAGCGCCCAACAGGGAGAGGCCCTCCACTTT
>TRBV6-6|.|TRBJ1-2|.
CASRDDRTAAIGYTF
TGTGCCAGCAGAGACGACAGGACGGCTGCTATTGGCTACACCTTC
>TRBV5-6|.|TRBJ1-1|.
CASSVLRVGPEAFF
TGTGCCAGCAGCGTGCTCAGGGTGGGCCCTGAAGCTTTCTTT
>TRBV4-1|.|TRBJ2-1|TRBD2
CASSPEAGLANYNEQFF
TGCGCCAGCAGCCCCGAGGCGGGACTAGCGAATTACAATGAGCAGTTCTTC
>TRBV4-1|few|TRBJ1-6|TRBD1
CASSQTPGQGDSPLHF
TGCGCCAGCAGCCAAACACCAGGACAGGGGGATTCACCCCTCCACTTT
>TRBV4-1|.|TRBJ2-7|TRBD2
CASSQGRSSGLSYEQYF
TGCGCCAGCAGCCAAGGACGGAGTAGCGGGTTATCCTACGAGCAGTACTTC
>TRBV5-1|.|TRBJ2-3|.
CASSLRQDTDTQYF
TGCGCCAGCAGCTTGCGACAGGACACAGATACGCAGTATTTT
>TRBV2|few|TRBJ1-3|TRBD1
CASRPTGGTGNTIYF
TGTGCCAGCAGACCGACAGGGGGAACTGGAAACACCATATATTTT
>TRBV11-2|.|TRBJ2-2|.
CASSPRRVGAGELFF
TGTGCCAGCAGCCCCCGGAGGGTTGGAGCCGGGGAGCTGTTTTTT
>TRBV4-1|few|TRBJ1-6|.
CASSQVTPTGNSPLHF
TGCGCCAGCAGCCAGGTTACACCAACAGGGAATTCACCCCTCCACTTT
>TRBV5-1|.|TRBJ2-5|TRBD2
CASSLVTSGQETQYF
TGCGCCAGCAGCTTGGTTACTAGCGGACAAGAGACCCAGTACTTC
>TRBV30|.|TRBJ1-6|TRBD1
CALQGNGSPLHF
TGTGCCTTACAGGGGAATGGTTCACCCCTCCACTTT
>TRBV30|few|TRBJ2-7|.
CAWTSGQGEQYF
TGTGCCTGGACGTCAGGGCAGGGTGAGCAGTACTTC
>TRBV19|few|TRBJ1-2|.
CARRRDDYGYTF
TGTGCCCGGAGGCGGGACGACTATGGCTACACCTTC
>TRBV5-1|.|TRBJ2-1|TRBD2
CASGLAVSSYNEQFF
TGCGCCAGCGGACTAGCGGTGAGCTCCTACAATGAGCAGTTCTTC
>TRBV18|.|TRBJ2-7|TRBD1
CASSPDRVGYEQYF
TGTGCCAGCTCACCCGACAGGGTAGGATACGAGCAGTACTTC
>TRBV1|few|TRBJ1-1|.
CTSTSAEAFF
TGCACCAGCACGTCCGCTGAAGCTTTCTTT
>TRBV29-1|few|TRBJ1-1|TRBD1
CSVIGGANTEAFF
TGCAGCGTGATAGGGGGCGCGAACACTGAAGCTTTCTTT
>TRBV5-4|.|TRBJ1-1|TRBD1
CASTTGGSNTEAFF
TGTGCCAGCACTACAGGGGGATCGAACACTGAAGCTTTCTTT
>TRBV30|.|TRBJ2-7|TRBD2
CAWSVGLDPNEQYF
TGTGCCTGGAGTGTAGGACTAGACCCCAACGAGCAGTACTTC
>TRBV29-1|.|TRBJ2-3|TRBD2
CSVFDSGETGAQYF
TGCAGCGTTTTCGATAGCGGGGAGACGGGGGCGCAGTATTTT
>TRBV5-1|few|TRBJ1-5|.
CASRQGPNQPQHF
TGCGCCAGCAGGCAGGGCCCCAATCAGCCCCAGCATTTT
>TRBV29-1|.|TRBJ2-7|.
CSVTGTLYEQYF
TGCAGCGTTACCGGGACTCTCTACGAGCAGTACTTC
>TRBV29-1|few|TRBJ2-3|.
CSVEGQGSTDTQYF
TGCAGCGTTGAAGGGCAGGGGAGCACAGATACGCAGTATTTT
>TRBV5-4|few|TRBJ2-1|.
CASSSQMEQFF
TGTGCCAGCAGCTCCCAAATGGAGCAGTTCTTC
>TRBV25-1|few|TRBJ2-3|TRBD1
CASSGTQGAGDTQYF
TGTGCCAGCAGTGGAACGCAGGGGGCCGGCGATACGCAGTATTTT
>TRBV14|few|TRBJ1-2|.
CASSQVRVYGYTF
TGTGCCAGCAGCCAAGTCCGGGTCTATGGCTACACCTTC
>TRBV2|.|TRBJ2-1|TRBD1
CASSGQGSSYNEQFF
TGTGCCAGCAGTGGACAGGGGAGCTCCTACAATGAGCAGTTCTTC
>TRBV28|.|TRBJ2-5|TRBD1
CASSSDRGRLYF
TGTGCCAGCAGCTCCGACAGGGGGCGCCTGTACTTC
>TRBV5-4|.|TRBJ1-2|TRBD1
CASNQTPKTGNYGYTF
TGTGCCAGCAACCAAACACCGAAGACAGGGAACTATGGCTACACCTTC
>TRBV25-1|.|TRBJ1-2|TRBD1
CASSEYDRGLGGYTF
TGTGCCAGCAGTGAATATGACAGGGGTTTGGGTGGCTACACCTTC
>TRBV6-1|.|TRBJ1-5|TRBD1
CASRKTGGEQPQHF
TGTGCCAGCAGGAAGACAGGGGGCGAGCAGCCCCAGCATTTT
>TRBV2|.|TRBJ1-1|.
CASSEQGSTEAFF
TGTGCCAGCAGTGAACAGGGGAGTACTGAAGCTTTCTTT
>TRBV7-2|.|TRBJ2-7|.
CASSFQTGGGGEQYF
TGTGCCAGCAGCTTCCAAACAGGGGGAGGGGGCGAGCAGTACTTC
>TRBV29-1|.|TRBJ2-3|TRBD2
CSVGTSGDTQYF
TGCAGCGTCGGGACTAGCGGAGATACGCAGTATTTT
>TRBV18|few|TRBJ2-7|.
CASSPTSGMAGYEQYF
TGTGCCAGCTCACCGACCTCCGGGATGGCGGGCTACGAGCAGTACTTC
>TRBV4-1|.|TRBJ1-1|.
CASSQATGWTEAFF
TGCGCCAGCAGCCAAGCTACAGGATGGACTGAAGCTTTCTTT
>TRBV6-5|.|TRBJ1-1|TRBD1
CASSYRGQLNTEAFF
TGTGCCAGCAGTTACCGGGGACAGCTCAACACTGAAGCTTTCTTT
>TRBV5-4|.|TRBJ2-6|.
CASSPDSSGANVLTF
TGTGCCAGCAGCCCGGACAGCTCTGGGGCCAACGTCCTGACTTTC
>TRBV7-6|.|TRBJ2-1|TRBD2
CASRRAPLSGGEQFF
TGTGCCAGCAGGCGGGCTCCGCTTTCGGGGGGTGAGCAGTTCTTC
>TRBV2|few|TRBJ2-5|.
CASTQRGTQETQYF
TGTGCCAGCACCCAACGGGGGACCCAAGAGACCCAGTACTTC
>TRBV7-2|.|TRBJ2-1|.
CASRVDRNSYNEQFF
TGTGCCAGCAGGGTTGACAGGAACTCCTACAATGAGCAGTTCTTC
>TRBV7-9|.|TRBJ2-5|TRBD2
CASSPQFRGGIRETQYF
TGTGCCAGCAGCCCACAGTTCCGGGGGGGCATAAGAGAGACCCAGTACTTC
>TRBV5-1|few|TRBJ2-3|TRBD1
CASSSVDRGRRGTDTQYF
TGCGCCAGCAGCTCGGTTGACAGGGGGCGCAGAGGCACAGATACGCAGTATTTT
>TRBV4-1|.|TRBJ2-1|.
CASSPAAIRRSSYNEQFF
TGCGCCAGCAGCCCCGCTGCTATAAGGAGGAGCTCCTACAATGAGCAGTTCTTC
>TRBV6-6|.|TRBJ2-1|.
CASSYWPPNNEQFF
TGTGCCAGCAGTTACTGGCCACCCAACAATGAGCAGTTCTTC
>TRBV9|few|TRBJ1-5|.
CASSVGQGYNQPQHF
TGTGCCAGCAGCGTAGGCCAGGGGTACAATCAGCCCCAGCATTTT
>TRBV7-2|.|TRBJ2-7|.
CASSLAPGEQYF
TGTGCCAGCAGCTTAGCCCCGGGCGAGCAGTACTTC
>TRBV2|.|TRBJ2-5|.
CASSPSAPGGSETQYF
TGTGCCAGCAGCCCGAGCGCACCGGGGGGCTCAGAGACCCAGTACTTC
>TRBV14|.|TRBJ2-7|.
CASSQVETDAYEQYF
TGTGCCAGCAGCCAAGTTGAGACAGACGCCTACGAGCAGTACTTC